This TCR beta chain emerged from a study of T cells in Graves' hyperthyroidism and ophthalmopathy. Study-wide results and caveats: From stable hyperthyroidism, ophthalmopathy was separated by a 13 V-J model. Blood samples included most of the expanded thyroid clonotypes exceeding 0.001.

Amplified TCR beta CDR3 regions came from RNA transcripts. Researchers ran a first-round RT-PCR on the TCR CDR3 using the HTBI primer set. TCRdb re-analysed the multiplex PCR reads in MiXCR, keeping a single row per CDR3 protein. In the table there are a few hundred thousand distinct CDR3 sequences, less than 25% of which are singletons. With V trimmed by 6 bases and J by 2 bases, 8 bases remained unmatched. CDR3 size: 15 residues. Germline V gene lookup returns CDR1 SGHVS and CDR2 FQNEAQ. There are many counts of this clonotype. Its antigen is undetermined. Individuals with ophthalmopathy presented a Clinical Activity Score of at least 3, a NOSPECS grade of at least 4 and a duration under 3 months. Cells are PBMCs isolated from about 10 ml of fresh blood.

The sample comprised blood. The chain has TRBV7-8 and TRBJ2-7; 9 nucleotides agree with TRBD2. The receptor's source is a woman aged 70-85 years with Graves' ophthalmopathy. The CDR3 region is CASRQGASGAYEQYF. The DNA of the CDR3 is TGTGCCAGCAGACAAGGGGCTAGCGGGGCCTACGAGCAGTACTTC.